This TCR beta chain was identified in a study of T cell responses to AZD1222 COVID-19 vaccine. Whole-study results and caveats: Within unmutated variant regions lay the reported targets of nearly half of spike-specific TCRs. Just a handful of people given AZD1222 tested seropositive at baseline. White British ancestry dominated among donors, who included more females, and clonal diversity was possibly underestimated.

In its sample, this clone was seen once. What it binds is not known. Unmatched junction bases numbered 5, after V lost 7 bases and J lost 1 base. Germline V gene data show CDR1 as SGDLS and CDR2 as YYNGEE. The length of the CDR3 is 15 residues. Method: immunoSEQ multiplex PCR; TCRdb's copy keeps in-frame clones and lacks some. The top ten clones hold 10% to 15% of a sample with 90,000 to 150,000 clones, about 83% of them seen once. This chain joins TRBV9 and TRBJ2-1, with 10 bases aligning to TRBD1. The sequences come from peripheral blood, collected on day 0 of AZD1222 vaccination. The origin of this receptor is an adult in good health. CDR3 amino acids: CASGKGQGSYNEQFF. CDR3 bases: TGTGCCAGCGGCAAGGGACAGGGGTCCTACAATGAGCAGTTCTTC.